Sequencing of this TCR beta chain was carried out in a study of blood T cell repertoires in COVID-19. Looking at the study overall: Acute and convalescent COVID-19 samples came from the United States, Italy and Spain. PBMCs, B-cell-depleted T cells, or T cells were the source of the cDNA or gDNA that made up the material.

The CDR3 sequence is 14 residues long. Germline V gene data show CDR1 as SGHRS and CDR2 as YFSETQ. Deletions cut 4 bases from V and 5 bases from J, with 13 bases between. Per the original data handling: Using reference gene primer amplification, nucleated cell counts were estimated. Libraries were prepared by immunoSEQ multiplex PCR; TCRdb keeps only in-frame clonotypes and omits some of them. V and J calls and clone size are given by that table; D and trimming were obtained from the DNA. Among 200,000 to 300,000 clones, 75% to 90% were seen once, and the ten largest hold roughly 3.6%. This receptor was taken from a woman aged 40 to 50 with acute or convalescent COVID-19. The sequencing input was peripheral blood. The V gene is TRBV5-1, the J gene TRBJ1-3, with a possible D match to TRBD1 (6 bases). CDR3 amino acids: CASSTGTARNTIYF. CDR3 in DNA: TGCGCCAGCAGCACAGGGACGGCTCGAAACACCATATATTTT. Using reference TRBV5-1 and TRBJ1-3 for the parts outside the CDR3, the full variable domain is KAGVTQTPRYLIKTRGQQVTLSCSPISGHRSVSWYQQTPGQGLQFLFEYFSETQRNKGNFPGRFSGRQFSNSRSEMNVSTLELGDSALYLCASSTGTARNTIYFGEGSWLTVV.